These 3 T cell receptor beta chains came from one sample sequenced in a study of T cell responses to AZD1222 COVID-19 vaccine. TCRdb keeps only in-frame clones here, not all; method: immunoSEQ multiplex PCR. Found here are some 150,000 clones, about 90% of them singletons; the top ten hold 1.5% to 2%. Sequencing was performed on peripheral blood, taken on day 0 of AZD1222 vaccination. These receptors were taken from an adult in good health.

This chain uses TRBV5-1 with TRBJ1-3, with 7 positions matching TRBD1. Trimming took 2 bases from V and 4 from J; bases not matched to a gene: 9. Looked up from germline, CDR1 is SGHRS and CDR2 is YFSETQ. CDR3 length: 16 residues. CDR3 sequence: CASSFRQGGGGNTIYF. The CDR3 DNA follows: TGCGCCAGCAGCTTCAGACAGGGTGGAGGGGGAAACACCATATATTTT.

The V gene is TRBV4-1, the J gene TRBJ2-2; 7 nucleotides line up with TRBD2. The CDR3 has 16 amino acids. With V trimmed by 0 bases and J by 3 bases, 4 bases remained unmatched. CDR1 is MGHRA and CDR2 is YSYEKL in the germline V gene. This CDR3 reads CASSQDAGDHTGELFF. The CDR3 DNA reads TGCGCCAGCAGCCAAGATGCGGGGGATCACACCGGGGAGCTGTTTTTT.

The chain recombines TRBV7-9 with TRBJ2-3; 14 positions match TRBD2. From germline, CDR1 is SEHNR and CDR2 FQNEAQ (reference sequence). This CDR3 has 16 amino acids. The V segment lost 5 bases and the J segment 6 bases; nucleotides outside the gene matches: 7. The CDR3 coding sequence is TGTGCCAGCAGCACGACTAGCGGGGGGGCCCCGGATACGCAGTATTTT. Amino acid sequence: CASSTTSGGAPDTQYF.